These 28 T cell receptor beta chains were sequenced from one sample in a study of cytomegalovirus exposure and HLA in healthy donors. PCR primers comprised 60 Vbeta and 13 Jbeta primers. Only in-frame clones appear in the TCRdb table, and some are missing; sequencing was by immunoSEQ multiplex PCR. The data contain 95,000 or so clones, approximately 80% of them singletons. Material for sequencing was PBMCs. These receptors originate from a woman aged 40 to 50 in good health and CMV-seronegative.

V usage is TRBV27 and J usage is TRBJ1-5, with D perhaps TRBD1 (6 bases). CDR3 length: 14 amino acids. Germline V lookup: CDR1 MNHEY, CDR2 SMNVEV (reference sequence). Trimming took 2 bases from V and 3 from J, leaving 8 bases between them. In DNA, the CDR3 is TGTGCCAGCAGTTTAACAGGGCCCAATCAGCCCCAGCATTTT. This sequence encodes CASSLTGPNQPQHF.

The table lists this clone with a few counts. The chain combines TRBV6-5 with TRBJ1-1, with TRBD1 matching over 7 bases. Looked up from germline, CDR1 is MNHEY and CDR2 is SVGAGI. J lost 4 bases, V lost 6 bases, and 8 bases had no gene match. CDR3 length: 14 residues. The chain's CDR3 is CASSPGQAVTEAFF. CDR3 nucleotides: TGTGCCAGCAGCCCCGGACAGGCAGTCACTGAAGCTTTCTTT.

This clone was counted only a few times. This chain joins TRBV6-5 and TRBJ2-7; weak D call: TRBD1 (6 bases). CDR1 MNHEY and CDR2 SVGAGI come from the germline V gene. The CDR3 totals 14 residues. V was cut by 5 bases and J by 7 bases, with 18 bases left in between. Here the CDR3 reads CASSGRDTTREQYF. The CDR3, as DNA: TGTGCCAGCAGTGGCCGGGACACCACTCGTGAGCAGTACTTC.

The chain couples TRBV18 to TRBJ2-7; possible D gene TRBD1, 5 bases. CDR3 size: 14 residues. CDR1 is KGHSH and CDR2 is LQKENI in the germline V gene. The V end lost 2 bases, the J end lost 1 base, and 9 bases lay between the germline ends. CDR3 DNA sequence: TGTGCCAGCTCACCAAACTCAGGGTCCTACGAGCAGTACTTC. This encodes CASSPNSGSYEQYF.

This chain links TRBV19 with TRBJ1-5; perhaps TRBD1 as D (6 bases). Trimming took 3 bases from V and 5 from J, leaving 14 bases between them. Germline CDR1 is LNHDA and CDR2 is SQIVND (reference sequence). This CDR3 contains 15 residues. The CDR3 reads CASSIGTGRYQPQHF. In nucleotides, the CDR3 is TGTGCCAGTAGTATTGGTACAGGGCGGTATCAGCCCCAGCATTTT.

The rearrangement links TRBV7-6 to TRBJ1-3; D is uncertain. The CDR3 has 16 amino acids. Germline loops: CDR1 SGHVS, CDR2 FNYEAQ. V was clipped by 2 bases and J by 0 bases, with 11 bases between them. CDR3 sequence: CASSLSVTASGNTIYF. For the CDR3, the DNA is TGTGCCAGCAGCTTAAGTGTTACAGCCTCTGGAAACACCATATATTTT.

The chain joins TRBV30 to TRBJ1-4; no clear D gene. There are 14 residues in the CDR3. CDR1 and CDR2 from the germline V gene are GTSNPN and SVGIG (reference sequence). The CDR3 reads CTIRGVATNEKLFF. CDR3 nucleotide sequence: TGTACCATTCGCGGAGTTGCAACTAATGAAAAACTGTTTTTT.

This chain connects TRBV6-5 to TRBJ1-1, with unresolved D. The CDR3 has 13 amino acids. The germline V and J ends were trimmed by 2 bases and 3 bases, with 7 bases remaining between them. Germline assignment: CDR1 MNHEY and CDR2 SVGAGI. CDR3 DNA sequence: TGTGCCAGCAGTTACCGGAGTGACACTGAAGCTTTCTTT. Protein: CASSYRSDTEAFF.

This clone has just a few counts. The chain recombines TRBV6-5 with TRBJ1-4; 7 positions agree with TRBD1. This CDR3 has 16 amino acids. The V and J ends lost 1 base and 5 bases, in that order; junction bases with no gene match: 7. CDR1 and CDR2 (germline): MNHEY, SVGAGI. This chain's CDR3 is CASSYWRPGQNEKLFF. The CDR3 region has the DNA TGTGCCAGCAGTTACTGGCGCCCGGGACAGAATGAAAAACTGTTTTTT.

This chain uses TRBV5-1 with TRBJ2-2; TRBD2 might be the D (6 bases). From germline, CDR1 is SGHRS and CDR2 YFSETQ. The CDR3 runs 16 residues. Trimming took off 6 bases at V and 1 base at J, with 16 bases between the two ends. CDR3 residues: CASTSLGGGNTGELFF. The CDR3 DNA follows: TGCGCCAGCACCTCTCTCGGGGGAGGGAACACCGGGGAGCTGTTTTTT.

The chain combines TRBV2 with TRBJ2-3, with a possible D match to TRBD2 (6 bases). Germline CDR1 is SNHLY and CDR2 is FYNNEI. The CDR3 runs to 18 residues. Between the trimmed V and J ends, which lost 3 bases and 5 bases, there was a span of 24 bases. The CDR3 nucleotides read TGTGCCAGCAGTGACTTTAGGGGAAGCGGGCGGGTCTTAGATACGCAGTATTTT. It is translated as CASSDFRGSGRVLDTQYF.

This chain links TRBV5-1 with TRBJ1-6, with D unresolved. This CDR3 spans 18 amino acids. With 4 bases removed from V and 0 bases from J, the gap between germline ends came to 17 bases. The germline gives CDR1 SGHRS, CDR2 YFSETQ. The CDR3 nucleotides read TGCGCCAGCAGCCCTCGGACGGGATTAAGCTCCTATAATTCACCCCTCCACTTT. This encodes CASSPRTGLSSYNSPLHF.

This rearrangement joins TRBV7-9 to TRBJ1-3; maybe TRBD1 (5 bases). The germline CDR1 and CDR2 sequences are SEHNR and FQNEAQ (reference sequence). The CDR3 covers 14 residues. CDR3 DNA: TGTACCTGGGGGACTCCGAACTCTGGAAACACCATATATTTT. Translated, it gives CTWGTPNSGNTIYF.

The V call is TRBV6-4, the J call TRBJ2-3, with 8 nucleotides matching TRBD2. This CDR3 contains 15 residues. Germline loops: CDR1 MRHNA, CDR2 SNTAGT. The J segment lost 1 base and the V segment lost 0 bases, leaving 0 bases of the junction unmatched. This chain's CDR3 is CASSDSSGGTDTQYF. The CDR3, as DNA: TGTGCCAGCAGTGACTCTAGCGGGGGCACAGATACGCAGTATTTT.

This clone has only a few counts. No conserved phenylalanine or tryptophan is present at the end of the CDR3, so a read error is the likely explanation. The DNA is omitted, as the CDR3 cannot be located on it reliably, and the CDR3 follows TCRdb's listing. V is TRBV7-3 and J is TRBJ1-1; the listed D gene, TRBD1, was not tested against the DNA. CDR1 is SGHTA, CDR2 FQGTGA, per germline. Both ends counted, the CDR3 spans 16 residues. The CDR3 spells CASSLGQGLMNTEASV.

The chain links TRBV11-2 to TRBJ2-1, with TRBD1 as a possible D gene (6 bases). The CDR3 spans 15 residues. CDR1 and CDR2 from the germline V gene are SGHAT and FQNNGV. Between the trimmed V and J ends, which lost 4 bases and 0 bases, there was a span of 10 bases. The CDR3 region has the DNA TGTGCCAGCAGCTCGGAAGGGGGCTCCTACAATGAGCAGTTCTTC. Translated, it gives CASSSEGGSYNEQFF.

A single count supports this clone. The gene calls are TRBV6-5 and TRBJ2-1; TRBD1 aligns across 8 bases. CDR1 MNHEY and CDR2 SVGAGI come from the germline V gene. CDR3 size: 15 residues. V shed 4 bases and J 12 bases; nucleotides not matched to a gene: 14. CDR3 protein: CASSSANYAGGVQFF. The CDR3 nucleotides read TGTGCCAGCAGTTCCGCAAATTACGCAGGGGGCGTGCAGTTCTTC.

The genes are TRBV11-1 and TRBJ2-5, with D possibly TRBD2 on 6 matching bases. The CDR3 length is 11 residues. Trimming removed 10 bases from V and 5 bases from J, with 11 bases in between. Germline CDR1 and CDR2: SGHAT and FQDESV (reference sequence). The CDR3 region is CATTGGETQYF. The CDR3 region has the DNA TGTGCCACGACCGGGGGTGAGACCCAGTACTTC.

The gene calls are TRBV6-1 and TRBJ1-2; 7 bases fit TRBD1. Germline CDR1 is MNHNS and CDR2 is SASEGT. J gave up 7 bases and V 11 bases, and 7 bases lay outside the gene matches. The CDR3 totals 11 residues. The CDR3 here is CASKGAVGYTF. The CDR3 DNA follows: TGTGCCTCAAAGGGGGCGGTTGGCTACACCTTC.

This clone appeared a few times. V and J are TRBV4-3 and TRBJ1-1; TRBD1 matches 7 bases. The CDR3 totals 15 residues. Germline V lookup: CDR1 LGHNA, CDR2 YSLEER. V lost 4 bases, J lost 4 bases, and 9 bases stayed unmatched. The CDR3 bases are TGCGCCAGCAGCCCAACCGACAGGGAAGGCACTGAAGCTTTCTTT. Residues: CASSPTDREGTEAFF.

This sequence joins TRBV27 and TRBJ1-1; perhaps TRBD1 as D (6 bases). The V gene's germline CDR1 is MNHEY and CDR2 SMNVEV (reference sequence). The V end was cut by 3 bases, the J end by 4 bases, with 6 bases between. This CDR3 spans 12 amino acids. CDR3 loop: CASSFRGTEAFF. The CDR3 DNA reads as TGTGCCAGCAGTTTCAGGGGCACTGAAGCTTTCTTT.

V is TRBV6-5 and J is TRBJ1-1; 9 bases are shared with TRBD1. The CDR3 is 16 residues long. The V segment lost 3 bases and the J segment 4 bases; nucleotides outside the gene matches: 9. From germline, CDR1 is MNHEY and CDR2 SVGAGI. The CDR3, as DNA: TGTGCCAGCAGTTATGGGGGCGGGGACAGGGCCACTGAAGCTTTCTTT. Its protein product is CASSYGGGDRATEAFF.

The rearrangement links TRBV7-2 to TRBJ2-3, with 12 bases lining up with TRBD2. J lost 2 bases, V lost 8 bases, and 5 bases had no gene match. The CDR3 has 15 amino acids. Germline V gene data show CDR1 as SGHTA and CDR2 as FQGNSA. CDR3 loop: CASGTSGGPTDTQYF. The CDR3 nucleotides read TGTGCCAGCGGCACTAGCGGGGGGCCCACAGATACGCAGTATTTT.

V is TRBV9 and J is TRBJ1-6; TRBD1 is a possible D gene (6 bases). The germline gives CDR1 SGDLS, CDR2 YYNGEE. V lost 6 bases and J 9 bases, leaving 19 bases between the germline ends. This CDR3 has 15 amino acids. CDR3 amino acids: CASTESTGNSSPLHF. The CDR3 nucleotides read TGTGCCAGCACCGAATCAACAGGGAATTCTTCACCCCTCCACTTT.

This clone occurred a few times. The V and J genes are TRBV6-6 and TRBJ1-5; a possible D gene is TRBD1 (5 bases). The V end lost 7 bases, the J end lost 5 bases, and 9 bases lay between the germline ends. CDR1 is MNHNY, CDR2 SVGAGI, per germline (reference sequence). The CDR3 spans 12 residues. The CDR3 sequence is CASTTGDQPQHF. The DNA for the CDR3 is TGTGCCAGCACCACAGGTGATCAGCCCCAGCATTTT.

This clone has more than one count but fewer than ten. The rearrangement links TRBV7-9 to TRBJ1-4, with D perhaps matching TRBD1 (5 bases). Trimming removed 0 bases at V and 12 bases at J, with 8 bases between. Germline V lookup: CDR1 SEHNR, CDR2 FQNEAQ (reference sequence). This CDR3 spans 12 amino acids. CDR3: CASSLALGQLFF. CDR3 nucleotides: TGTGCCAGCAGCTTAGCATTGGGGCAACTGTTTTTT.

The chain couples TRBV19 to TRBJ1-4; D uncertain. The CDR3 spans 14 residues. Trimming shortened V by 0 bases and J by 6 bases, and 8 bases separated the two germline ends. Germline CDR1 and CDR2: LNHDA and SQIVND (reference sequence). The CDR3 here is CASSIDRGHEKLFF. CDR3 DNA: TGTGCCAGTAGTATAGATCGGGGTCATGAAAAACTGTTTTTT.

The V call is TRBV1, the J call TRBJ1-5. TRBV1 is a pseudogene locus. This CDR3 region has 19 residues. As DNA, the CDR3 is TGCACCAGCAGCCACGGGACTTTCCGCTACCTGTATAGCAATCAGCCCCAGCATTTT. Translating it yields CTSSHGTFRYLYSNQPQHF.